This entry concerns a single T cell receptor beta chain. Its antigen remains unknown. Clones were read by immunoSEQ multiplex PCR, and TCRdb kept only the in-frame ones, dropping some. Of 25,000 to 30,000 clones detected, approximately 78% appear once; the ten largest clones hold 5.8%. These data are taken from a study of T cell responses to AZD1222 COVID-19 vaccine. Whole-study results and caveats: There were mostly white British donors and more females than males, and clonal diversity was possibly underestimated.

Germline V gene lookup returns CDR1 KGHSH and CDR2 LQKENI. Trimming left V 3 bases short and J 4 bases short, with 19 bases between. This CDR3 region has 16 residues. The TCR was taken from an adult in good health. This chain joins TRBV18 and TRBJ2-7, with TRBD2 as a possible D gene (5 bases). Here the sequenced sample was peripheral blood, taken on day 0 of AZD1222 vaccination. The CDR3 loop is CASSPREEAVGYEQYF. The CDR3 DNA is TGTGCCAGCTCACCCCGGGAAGAGGCGGTAGGATACGAGCAGTACTTC.